The entry below gives a single TCR beta chain sequence along with its context. The protocol was immunoSEQ multiplex PCR, while the TCRdb copy is restricted to in-frame clones and leaves out a portion. The repertoire includes some 19,000 clones, roughly 84% of them detected once, and roughly 23% sits in the top ten. The germline gives CDR1 SGHRS, CDR2 YFSETQ. The length of the CDR3 is 15 residues. V was trimmed by 2 bases and J by 4 bases, leaving 12 bases between them. The data stem from a study of control samples from healthy donors and cancer patients. The TCR originated in a man between 60 and 75 years old with colorectal cancer. The source material was PBMCs. The chain has TRBV5-1 and TRBJ1-4; D gene unclear. In nucleotides, the CDR3 is TGCGCCAGCAGCTTCGGGAACAGTATTAATGAAAAACTGTTTTTT. It yields the protein CASSFGNSINEKLFF.